This T cell receptor beta chain was sequenced for a study of shared clonotypes between healthy human individuals. Study-wide background: A couple of women and a few men aged 18 to 49 made up the donors. Findings and caveats of the study: Among a few donors, roughly 5% of naive CD4 clonotypes were found in common.

A note on this clone: Its target is not known.

Those who donated were healthy HIV-negative adults, with no recent acute infections or vaccinations reported. V was cut by 4 bases and J by 2 bases, with 9 bases left in between. This CDR3 is built from 14 residues. The germline gives CDR1 SNHLY, CDR2 FYNNEI. Profiled with immunoSEQ multiplex PCR; TCRdb holds only in-frame clones, not every one. The repertoire holds roughly 640,000 clones, with 74% as singletons. This chain joins TRBV2 and TRBJ1-5, with a possible D match to TRBD1 (6 bases). The clonotype comes from a woman aged 30 to 39 in good health. The sample comprised memory CD4+ T cells sorted from blood. Documented subset: CD45RA-negative fraction. As DNA, the CDR3 is TGTGCCAGCAGTGTATACAGGGGCAATCAGCCCCAGCATTTT. This translates into CASSVYRGNQPQHF. The full variable domain, completed using reference TRBV2 and TRBJ1-5, is EPEVTQTPSHQVTQMGQEVILRCVPISNHLYFYWYRQILGQKVEFLVSFYNNEISEKSEIFDDQFSVERPDGSNFTLKIRSTKLEDSAMYFCASSVYRGNQPQHFGDGTRLSIL.